The rows below give T cell receptor beta chains drawn from one sample of a study of type 1 regulatory T cells. Their antigens remain unidentified. TCRdb processed the reads anew with MiXCR; each CDR3 protein has one entry. This sample carries roughly 62,000 distinct CDR3 sequences, around 62% of them seen once, and the ten largest clones take approximately 1.8%. What was sequenced was cultured non-Tr1 T cells, either the whole culture or a sorted T cell fraction (not recorded which). These receptors all stem from a human donor in good health. Each CDR3 is given with its conserved first and last residue. A D gene is named only where the DNA matches it firmly. Size tells how often a clone was seen (once, few, many) or the class of an expanded clone, and some rows leave it out.

clone_size: -
d_call: -
j_call: TRBJ2-7
v_call: TRBV5-1
cdr3_nt: TGCGCCAGCAGTGATCTGGGCGAGCAGTACTTC
cdr3_aa: CASSDLGEQYF

clone_size: -
d_call: TRBD2
j_call: TRBJ2-3
v_call: TRBV7-9
cdr3_nt: TGTGCCAGCAGCAAGGGACTAGCTGGGAGCACAGATACGCAGTATTTT
cdr3_aa: CASSKGLAGSTDTQYF

clone_size: once
d_call: TRBD1
j_call: TRBJ2-1
v_call: TRBV7-8
cdr3_nt: TGTGCCAGCACCCCCCGTTTATCGTCCGGACAGGGGACCCCTCCGTCAACGAACAATGAGCAGTTCTTC
cdr3_aa: CASTPRLSSGQGTPPSTNNEQFF

clone_size: -
d_call: -
j_call: TRBJ1-6
v_call: TRBV7-9
cdr3_nt: TGTGCCAGCAGCTCCGGGTCAGGGACTCACCACTTT
cdr3_aa: CASSSGSGTHHF

clone_size: -
d_call: -
j_call: TRBJ1-2
v_call: TRBV5-1
cdr3_nt: TGCGCCAGCAGCGTCGAGGGGATGGATGGCTACACCTTC
cdr3_aa: CASSVEGMDGYTF

clone_size: -
d_call: TRBD2
j_call: TRBJ2-7
v_call: TRBV28
cdr3_nt: TGTGCCAGTAGGGGACTAGCGGGCCTCTACGAGCAGTACTTC
cdr3_aa: CASRGLAGLYEQYF

clone_size: -
d_call: TRBD2
j_call: TRBJ2-3
v_call: TRBV12-3/TRBV12-4
cdr3_nt: TGTGCCAGCAGCACTAGCGGGAGCGACGATACGCAGTATTTT
cdr3_aa: CASSTSGSDDTQYF

clone_size: few
d_call: -
j_call: TRBJ2-2
v_call: TRBV20-1
cdr3_nt: TGCAGTGCCCCGGGACTCCTCGAAGGATCGAACACCGGGGAGCTGTTTTTT
cdr3_aa: CSAPGLLEGSNTGELFF

clone_size: -
d_call: -
j_call: TRBJ2-7
v_call: TRBV7-9
cdr3_nt: TGTGCCAGCAGCTTAGTTATGGGGTTCTCCTACGAGCAGTACTTC
cdr3_aa: CASSLVMGFSYEQYF

clone_size: -
d_call: -
j_call: TRBJ1-2
v_call: TRBV25-1
cdr3_nt: TGTGCCAGCAGTGGCCCTATCTATGGCTACACCTTC
cdr3_aa: CASSGPIYGYTF

clone_size: few
d_call: -
j_call: TRBJ2-7
v_call: TRBV7-9
cdr3_nt: TGTGCCAGCAGCCCTCAAACGGGAGAGCAGTACTTC
cdr3_aa: CASSPQTGEQYF

clone_size: few
d_call: TRBD2
j_call: TRBJ2-3
v_call: TRBV20-1
cdr3_nt: TGCAGTGCTAGAAAGAGAGCTGGGAGCGGGAGACGGGCAGATACGCAGTATTTT
cdr3_aa: CSARKRAGSGRRADTQYF

clone_size: -
d_call: -
j_call: TRBJ2-3
v_call: TRBV7-2
cdr3_nt: TGTGCCAGCAGCCAGGGGCCAGCGGCTACAGATACGCAGTATTTT
cdr3_aa: CASSQGPAATDTQYF

clone_size: -
d_call: -
j_call: TRBJ2-3
v_call: TRBV5-1
cdr3_nt: TGCGCCAGCAGCTTCGGGACACTTGCTAGCACAGATACGCAGTATTTT
cdr3_aa: CASSFGTLASTDTQYF

clone_size: -
d_call: -
j_call: TRBJ1-5
v_call: TRBV27
cdr3_nt: TGTGCCAGCAGTTTATATCCCCCGGGTAGCAATCAGCCCCAGCATTTT
cdr3_aa: CASSLYPPGSNQPQHF

clone_size: once
d_call: TRBD1
j_call: TRBJ1-4
v_call: TRBV28
cdr3_nt: TGTGCCAGCAGTTTTCCGGGACAGGGGGAAAAACTGTTTTTT
cdr3_aa: CASSFPGQGEKLFF

clone_size: -
d_call: -
j_call: TRBJ1-2
v_call: TRBV7-8
cdr3_nt: TGTGCCAGCAGCGCAGGGACGGACCACTATGGCTACACCTTC
cdr3_aa: CASSAGTDHYGYTF

clone_size: few
d_call: -
j_call: TRBJ1-1
v_call: TRBV18
cdr3_nt: TGTGCCAGCTCACCAGGGACCGGGAACACTGAAGCTTTCTTT
cdr3_aa: CASSPGTGNTEAFF

clone_size: few
d_call: -
j_call: TRBJ2-1
v_call: TRBV12-3/TRBV12-4
cdr3_nt: TGTGCCAGCAGTCTAGTGGTCGGGAACCCCAATGAGCAGTTCTTC
cdr3_aa: CASSLVVGNPNEQFF

clone_size: -
d_call: -
j_call: TRBJ2-7
v_call: TRBV4-1
cdr3_nt: TGCGCCAGCAGCCAAGCGGGAAGCAACTACGAGCAGTACTTC
cdr3_aa: CASSQAGSNYEQYF

clone_size: -
d_call: -
j_call: TRBJ1-3
v_call: TRBV20-1
cdr3_nt: TGCAGTGCTAGGACAGGCTCCACTGGAAACACCATATATTTT
cdr3_aa: CSARTGSTGNTIYF

clone_size: -
d_call: -
j_call: TRBJ2-7
v_call: TRBV28
cdr3_nt: TGTGCCAGCACCCGGCTCTTAGGGGCCTACGAGCAGTACTTC
cdr3_aa: CASTRLLGAYEQYF

clone_size: -
d_call: -
j_call: TRBJ2-2
v_call: TRBV4-1
cdr3_nt: TGCGCCAGCAGCGCGAGCCCCGCGAACACCGGGGAGCTGTTTTTT
cdr3_aa: CASSASPANTGELFF

clone_size: -
d_call: TRBD1
j_call: TRBJ1-5
v_call: TRBV19
cdr3_nt: TGTGCCAGCGACGACAGGGACATTGGTCAGCCCCAGCATTTT
cdr3_aa: CASDDRDIGQPQHF

clone_size: few
d_call: TRBD2
j_call: TRBJ2-1
v_call: TRBV24-1
cdr3_nt: TGTGCCACCAGTGATCCCCCTAGCGGGGGGGGCCATGAGCAGTTCTTC
cdr3_aa: CATSDPPSGGGHEQFF

clone_size: -
d_call: -
j_call: TRBJ2-3
v_call: TRBV6-1
cdr3_nt: TGTGCCAGCAGTGAAGCGGTCAGGGGTCTTCTTGTGGATACGCAGTATTTT
cdr3_aa: CASSEAVRGLLVDTQYF

clone_size: -
d_call: -
j_call: TRBJ2-4
v_call: TRBV18
cdr3_nt: TGTGCCAGCTCACCACTGGAGGAAGGAGCCATTCAGTACTTC
cdr3_aa: CASSPLEEGAIQYF

clone_size: few
d_call: -
j_call: TRBJ2-1
v_call: TRBV5-1
cdr3_nt: TGCGCCAGCAGCTTGGACGTGCAGTTTGGGCAGTTCTTC
cdr3_aa: CASSLDVQFGQFF

clone_size: -
d_call: -
j_call: TRBJ2-1
v_call: TRBV6-6
cdr3_nt: TGTGCCAGCAGTTACTCGAAAGTGTACAATGAGCAGTTCTTC
cdr3_aa: CASSYSKVYNEQFF

clone_size: -
d_call: TRBD2
j_call: TRBJ2-3
v_call: TRBV4-1
cdr3_nt: TGCGCCAGCAGCCAAAGGGCGGGAGCTACAGATACGCAGTATTTT
cdr3_aa: CASSQRAGATDTQYF

clone_size: -
d_call: -
j_call: TRBJ2-7
v_call: TRBV5-4
cdr3_nt: TGTGCCAGCAGCCCAGGAGCCGTTCGGGAGCAGTACTTC
cdr3_aa: CASSPGAVREQYF

clone_size: few
d_call: TRBD2
j_call: TRBJ2-3
v_call: TRBV7-2
cdr3_nt: TGTGCCAGCAGCAAACTACAACTAGCGTCGGGCACAGATACGCAGTATTTT
cdr3_aa: CASSKLQLASGTDTQYF

clone_size: -
d_call: TRBD1
j_call: TRBJ2-5
v_call: TRBV29-1
cdr3_nt: TGCAGCGTTGGCCAGGGGGCATGGGAGACCCAGTACTTC
cdr3_aa: CSVGQGAWETQYF

clone_size: many
d_call: TRBD2
j_call: TRBJ2-1
v_call: TRBV20-1
cdr3_nt: TGCAGTGCTAGAGATTGGGGTGGGACTAGCAGCAATGAGCAGTTCTTC
cdr3_aa: CSARDWGGTSSNEQFF

clone_size: once
d_call: -
j_call: TRBJ2-2
v_call: TRBV3-1
cdr3_nt: TGTGCCAGCAGCCGGTCGACAGGCTCCGGGGAGCTGTTTTTT
cdr3_aa: CASSRSTGSGELFF

clone_size: -
d_call: -
j_call: TRBJ2-7
v_call: TRBV9
cdr3_nt: TGTGCCAGCAGCGTCGCAGAGCGGGCCTACGTTCACGAGCAGTACTTC
cdr3_aa: CASSVAERAYVHEQYF

clone_size: few
d_call: -
j_call: TRBJ2-7
v_call: TRBV5-1
cdr3_nt: TGCGCCAGCAGCTTGGACGCGGGCCCCGAATACGAGCAGTACTTC
cdr3_aa: CASSLDAGPEYEQYF

clone_size: -
d_call: -
j_call: TRBJ2-2
v_call: TRBV20-1
cdr3_nt: TGCTCCTTTTCGCGGGAGAACACCGGGGAGCTGTTTTTT
cdr3_aa: CSFSRENTGELFF

clone_size: -
d_call: TRBD1
j_call: TRBJ1-2
v_call: TRBV4-1
cdr3_nt: TGCGCCAGCAGCCAGACTGGACAGGCCCACTATGGCTACACCTTC
cdr3_aa: CASSQTGQAHYGYTF

clone_size: few
d_call: -
j_call: TRBJ2-7
v_call: TRBV18
cdr3_nt: TGTGCCAGCTCACCTCTGGGGGCGGGACGAACCTACGAGCAGTACTTC
cdr3_aa: CASSPLGAGRTYEQYF

clone_size: once
d_call: TRBD1
j_call: TRBJ1-1
v_call: TRBV6-5
cdr3_nt: TGTGCCAGCAGTTCCCGGACAGGGGCGAACACTGAAGCTTTCTTT
cdr3_aa: CASSSRTGANTEAFF

clone_size: -
d_call: -
j_call: TRBJ2-1
v_call: TRBV5-1
cdr3_nt: TGCGCCAGCAGCCCCCAGGGGGAGGGTTACAATGAGCAGTTCTTC
cdr3_aa: CASSPQGEGYNEQFF

clone_size: -
d_call: TRBD1
j_call: TRBJ2-5
v_call: TRBV5-1
cdr3_nt: TGCGCCAGCAGCCCCGGGGACAGGGACGAGACCCAGTACTTC
cdr3_aa: CASSPGDRDETQYF

clone_size: few
d_call: -
j_call: TRBJ2-3
v_call: TRBV5-6
cdr3_nt: TGTGCCAGCAGCTTAGTGTCCGGTACGCAGTATTTT
cdr3_aa: CASSLVSGTQYF